Below, 27 T cell receptor beta chains from the same sample are listed, as sequenced in a study of cytomegalovirus exposure and HLA in healthy donors. The PCR had 60 Vbeta and 13 Jbeta primers. Profiled with immunoSEQ multiplex PCR; TCRdb holds only in-frame clones, not every one. The data contain almost 95,000 clones, around 66% of them singletons. Sample: PBMCs. The receptors were gathered from a young man in good health and CMV-seronegative.

The gene calls are TRBV5-4 and TRBJ2-7, with TRBD2 as a possible D gene (5 bases). CDR1 is SGHNT and CDR2 is YYREEE in the germline V gene (reference sequence). The length of the CDR3 is 11 residues. Trimming took 4 bases from V and 5 from J, leaving 7 bases between them. CDR3 sequence reads: CASSRRDEQYF. CDR3 nucleotides: TGTGCCAGCAGCCGGCGGGACGAGCAGTACTTC.

V gene TRBV30 combines with J gene TRBJ1-4, with TRBD1 identical over 7 bases. Germline CDR1 and CDR2: GTSNPN and SVGIG (reference sequence). The CDR3 has 15 residues. J was trimmed by 5 bases and V by 2 bases; bases with no gene match: 8. The CDR3 here is CAWSPGGQENEKLFF. The CDR3 nucleotides read TGTGCCTGGAGTCCCGGCGGACAGGAAAATGAAAAACTGTTTTTT.

The chain carries TRBV6-6 and TRBJ2-3; 10 bases are shared with TRBD1. Trimming at V came to 4 bases and at J to 4 bases, leaving 2 bases not matched to a gene. Germline loops: CDR1 MNHNY, CDR2 SVGAGI (reference sequence). The CDR3 is 14 residues long. The CDR3 loop reads CASSSTGGPDTQYF. The CDR3 nucleotides are TGTGCCAGCAGTTCGACAGGGGGCCCAGATACGCAGTATTTT.

The chain links TRBV7-6 to TRBJ2-1; TRBD1 agrees at 7 bases. The CDR3 length is 16 residues. Looked up from germline, CDR1 is SGHVS and CDR2 is FNYEAQ. V was clipped by 5 bases and J by 0 bases; unmatched bases: 7. CDR3 bases: TGTGCCAGCAGCCCCCAGACAGGGAGCTCCTACAATGAGCAGTTCTTC. Translation: CASSPQTGSSYNEQFF.

This clone came up once. The chain carries TRBV19 and TRBJ2-7; the match to TRBD2 covers 11 bases. CDR3 length: 15 residues. Germline V gives CDR1 LNHDA, CDR2 SQIVND (reference sequence). Trimming at V came to 5 bases and at J to 4 bases, leaving 7 bases not matched to a gene. The CDR3 reads CASSFGTSGLYEQYF. CDR3 DNA sequence: TGTGCCAGTAGTTTCGGGACTAGCGGACTTTACGAGCAGTACTTC.

This sequence joins TRBV11-2 and TRBJ1-3, with a possible D match to TRBD1 (6 bases). The CDR3 runs to 14 residues. V lost 11 bases and J lost 0, with 14 bases in between. CDR1 SGHAT and CDR2 FQNNGV come from the germline V gene. The CDR3 DNA follows: TGTGCCGTTTCAAAACAGGGCTCTGGAAACACCATATATTTT. As protein: CAVSKQGSGNTIYF.

The chain recombines TRBV6-4 with TRBJ2-1; D gene unclear. CDR3 length: 15 residues. V lost 0 bases to trimming and J lost 7 bases, with 13 bases between them. CDR1 and CDR2 (germline): MRHNA, SNTAGT. The CDR3 DNA sequence: TGTGCCAGCAGTGACTCTCCCGCTAGTGTGAATGAGCAGTTCTTC. This sequence encodes CASSDSPASVNEQFF.

Note on this clone: Mismatch with germline at one junction end may stem from a read error. DNA of the CDR3: TGTTCCAGCAGCTTAATGCATAGCGGGAGCGCAGATACGCAGTATTTT. Residues: CSSSLMHSGSADTQYF. The chain combines TRBV7-9 with TRBJ2-3; 9 bases agree with TRBD2. The CDR3 sequence is 16 residues long. The germline gives CDR1 SEHNR, CDR2 FQNEAQ (reference sequence).

This rearrangement joins TRBV19 to TRBJ2-6; D possibly corresponds to TRBD1 (5 bases). Trimming took 11 bases from V and 0 from J, leaving 8 bases between them. CDR1 and CDR2 (germline): LNHDA, SQIVND (reference sequence). CDR3 length: 13 residues. CDR3 in amino acids: CAGGASGANVLTF. The CDR3 DNA sequence: TGTGCCGGTGGGGCCTCTGGGGCCAACGTCCTGACTTTC.

This sequence joins TRBV5-4 and TRBJ2-2, with a possible D match to TRBD1 (6 bases). V lost 0 bases, J lost 6 bases, and 9 bases lay in between. Per germline, CDR1 SGHNT and CDR2 YYREEE (reference sequence). This CDR3 has 14 amino acids. The CDR3 spells CASSLVGGSGELFF. CDR3 coding DNA: TGTGCCAGCAGCTTGGTAGGGGGTTCCGGGGAGCTGTTTTTT.

The genes are TRBV11-2 and TRBJ1-5, with D uncertain. Deletions cut 2 bases from V and 10 bases from J, with 9 bases between. This CDR3 comprises 12 residues. Germline V lookup: CDR1 SGHAT, CDR2 FQNNGV. The DNA of the CDR3 is TGTGCCAGCAGCTTAAACGGTAGCCCCCAGCATTTT. Encoded protein: CASSLNGSPQHF.

This clone was detected only a few times. The rearrangement links TRBV9 to TRBJ2-5; D remains ambiguous. The V gene lost 0 bases and the J gene lost 2 bases, with 11 bases spanning the gap. The CDR3 loop spans 15 amino acids. Germline V lookup: CDR1 SGDLS, CDR2 YYNGEE. CDR3 amino acids: CASSVAGLIQETQYF. The CDR3 DNA is TGTGCCAGCAGCGTAGCTGGGCTGATACAAGAGACCCAGTACTTC. Complete variable domain (other parts from reference TRBV9 and TRBJ2-5): DSGVTQTPKHLITATGQRVTLRCSPRSGDLSVYWYQQSLDQGLQFLIQYYNGEERAKGNILERFSAQQFPDLHSELNLSSLELGDSALYFCASSVAGLIQETQYFGPGTRLLVL.

V is TRBV11-2 and J is TRBJ1-1, with TRBD1 as a possible D gene (5 bases). The germline V gene has CDR1 SGHAT and CDR2 FQNNGV. Trimming removed 5 bases from V and 7 bases from J, with 17 bases in between. The CDR3 runs 14 residues. The CDR3 sequence: CASSRGGNLLEAFF. The DNA of the CDR3 is TGTGCCAGCAGCCGCGGGGGGAACCTACTTGAAGCTTTCTTT.

CDR3 sequence reads: CASSQRGYQETQYF. CDR3 DNA sequence: TGTGCCAGCAGCCAAAGGGGGTACCAAGAGACCCAGTACTTC. This chain uses TRBV9 with TRBJ2-5; a possible D gene is TRBD1 (6 bases). With 4 bases removed from V and 0 bases from J, the gap between germline ends came to 10 bases. Germline values: CDR1 SGDLS, CDR2 YYNGEE. The CDR3 has 14 amino acids.

The chain recombines TRBV5-1 with TRBJ2-7, with TRBD2 matching over 8 bases. The germline gives CDR1 SGHRS, CDR2 YFSETQ. The CDR3 has 15 residues. Losses at the gene ends were 4 bases for V and 7 bases for J; bases not matched to a gene: 13. This CDR3 reads CASSKARSGTHEQYF. As DNA, the CDR3 is TGCGCCAGCAGCAAGGCCCGTAGCGGGACGCATGAGCAGTACTTC.

The chain has TRBV9 and TRBJ1-2; TRBD1 matches at 7 bases. The CDR3 totals 15 residues. J gave up 5 bases and V 0 bases, and 7 bases lay outside the gene matches. The germline CDR1 and CDR2 sequences are SGDLS and YYNGEE. The CDR3 bases are TGTGCCAGCAGCGTAGTGGAGGGGGCTGGGTATGGCTACACCTTC. It is translated as CASSVVEGAGYGYTF.

The chain uses TRBV19 and TRBJ1-5; no clear D. Germline CDR1 reads LNHDA; CDR2 reads SQIVND (reference sequence). V was clipped by 4 bases and J by 1 base, with 5 bases between them. The CDR3 runs 13 residues. The CDR3 region is CASSTQSNQPQHF. CDR3 sequence (DNA): TGTGCCAGTAGTACACAGAGCAATCAGCCCCAGCATTTT.

Concerning this clone itself: One end of the junction is discordant with germline, which a read error may explain. The J gene is TRBJ1-2, the V gene TRBV7-9; 7 bases map to TRBD1. Germline V lookup: CDR1 SEHNR, CDR2 FQNEAQ (reference sequence). The CDR3 consists of 14 residues. CDR3 coding DNA: TGTTCCAGCAGCTTATCCAGGGGGATAGATGGCTACACCTTC. This sequence encodes CSSSLSRGIDGYTF.

The rearrangement links TRBV7-8 to TRBJ2-6; 9 bases map to TRBD2. Trimming at V came to 5 bases and at J to 0 bases, leaving 5 bases not matched to a gene. This CDR3 is 17 amino acids long. Germline lookup yields CDR1 SGHVS and CDR2 FQNEAQ. CDR3 residues: CASSPVAGVSGANVLTF. The CDR3, as DNA: TGTGCCAGCAGCCCCGTAGCGGGGGTCTCTGGGGCCAACGTCCTGACTTTC.

The chain carries TRBV6-5 and TRBJ1-1; D remains ambiguous. With 6 bases removed from V and 7 bases from J, the gap between germline ends came to 9 bases. Germline V gene lookup returns CDR1 MNHEY and CDR2 SVGAGI. The CDR3 extends over 11 amino acids. The CDR3 loop is CASRRQFEAFF. The DNA for the CDR3 is TGTGCCAGCAGACGACAATTTGAAGCTTTCTTT.

The chain links TRBV6-4 to TRBJ1-4; the D is unclear. CDR1 is MRHNA and CDR2 is SNTAGT in the germline V gene. Trimming stripped 7 bases from V and 8 bases from J, with 17 bases between. The CDR3 spans 14 residues. Here the CDR3 DNA reads TGTGCCAGCACCCCCAGGAGGGAAGAGGAAAAACTGTTTTTT. Translation gives CASTPRREEEKLFF.

The chain links TRBV2 to TRBJ1-2, with a tentative D call TRBD1 (6 bases). CDR1 is SNHLY and CDR2 is FYNNEI in the germline V gene. This CDR3 region has 14 residues. Trimming took 4 bases from V and 4 from J, leaving 13 bases between them. The CDR3 DNA is TGTGCCAGCAGTGGTGGTACAGGGACCTATGGCTACACCTTC. Residues: CASSGGTGTYGYTF. Together with reference TRBV2 and TRBJ1-2, the CDR3 gives the full variable domain: EPEVTQTPSHQVTQMGQEVILRCVPISNHLYFYWYRQILGQKVEFLVSFYNNEISEKSEIFDDQFSVERPDGSNFTLKIRSTKLEDSAMYFCASSGGTGTYGYTFGSGTRLTVV.

This clone was found once. This CDR3 is also generated by other DNA sequences in the sample. This rearrangement joins TRBV5-4 to TRBJ2-2, with D possibly TRBD2 on 5 matching bases. Germline V gene lookup returns CDR1 SGHNT and CDR2 YYREEE (reference sequence). V dropped 5 bases and J dropped 0 bases, with 11 bases sitting between them. The CDR3 covers 15 residues. The CDR3 is CASRRTGSNTGELFF. The CDR3, as DNA: TGTGCCAGCAGAAGAACGGGGTCGAACACCGGGGAGCTGTTTTTT.

The rearrangement links TRBV5-4 to TRBJ1-1, with TRBD1 as a possible D gene (6 bases). This CDR3 spans 16 amino acids. Germline-derived CDR1 and CDR2 are SGHNT and YYREEE (reference sequence). Deletions cut 3 bases from V and 4 bases from J, with 19 bases between. The CDR3 spells CASSSGSGGGFTEAFF. CDR3 in DNA: TGTGCCAGCAGCTCCGGATCTGGGGGCGGTTTCACTGAAGCTTTCTTT. The full variable domain, completed using reference TRBV5-4 and TRBJ1-1, is ETGVTQSPTHLIKTRGQQVTLRCSSQSGHNTVSWYQQALGQGPQFIFQYYREEENGRGNFPPRFSGLQFPNYSSELNVNALELDDSALYLCASSSGSGGGFTEAFFGQGTRLTVV.

The chain uses TRBV6-1 and TRBJ1-2; 10 bases line up with TRBD1. CDR1 is MNHNS, CDR2 SASEGT, per germline. There are 14 residues in the CDR3. With V trimmed by 2 bases and J by 7 bases, 4 bases remained unmatched. Here the CDR3 reads CASSERQGAGGYTF. In DNA, the CDR3 is TGTGCCAGCAGTGAACGACAGGGGGCGGGTGGCTACACCTTC.

J is TRBJ1-4 and V is TRBV7-9; TRBD1 matches 9 bases. The CDR3 has 14 residues. Germline CDR1 is SEHNR and CDR2 is FQNEAQ (reference sequence). V dropped 5 bases and J dropped 8; count of bases not matched to a gene: 6. As DNA, the CDR3 is TGTGCCAGCAGCAAAGGACAGGGGCGGGAAAAACTGTTTTTT. Protein: CASSKGQGREKLFF.

The CDR3 here is CASSLSDRGRETQYF. The CDR3 DNA reads as TGTGCCAGCAGTTTATCCGACAGGGGAAGAGAGACCCAGTACTTC. V usage is TRBV28 and J usage is TRBJ2-5, with 8 nucleotides matching TRBD1. Germline V gives CDR1 MDHEN, CDR2 SYDVKM. The CDR3 loop spans 15 amino acids. V lost 1 base, J lost 4 bases, and 5 bases stayed unmatched.